The clone carrying this TCR beta chain has at least ten counts. TCRdb re-derived calls from the PCR reads in MiXCR, one entry per CDR3 protein. Of over 6,000 distinct CDR3 sequences listed, around 60% are singletons. Donors had localized lung adenocarcinoma, a non-small cell lung cancer. The sample is drawn from a study of CD4 and CD8 cells across lung adenocarcinoma regions. Material for sequencing was CD4+ T cells from the center of a lung tumor. This clonotype was obtained from a female donor with lung adenocarcinoma. The CD4 and CD8 labels of this study may be unreliable.

In DNA, the CDR3 is TGTGCCAGCAGTTACGACAGTCGGCCGGGAGAGACCCAGTACTTC. As protein: CASSYDSRPGETQYF. The J gene is TRBJ2-5, the V gene TRBV6-5; tentative D call: TRBD1 (5 bases). Germline V gene lookup returns CDR1 MNHEY and CDR2 SVGAGI. This CDR3 has 15 amino acids. V was trimmed by 2 bases and J by 4 bases, leaving 14 bases between them.